The sequence of this TCR beta chain was determined in a study of blood T cell repertoires in COVID-19. For the study at large: The origin of the acute and convalescent COVID-19 samples was the United States, Italy and Spain. From T cells, B-cell-depleted T cells, or PBMCs came the material, which was cDNA or gDNA.

Participants came from 24 US areas, aged roughly 18 to 95 years. No more than 2 weeks before study entry, exposed participants had met a case of COVID-19. Data came from immunoSEQ multiplex PCR; TCRdb stores just in-frame clones and leaves some out. In the table there are about 280,000 clones, more than 85% of which are singletons. The clonotype comes from a man aged 40-49 years who had been exposed to COVID-19. Sequencing was carried out using PBMCs or T cells enriched from blood (not recorded which).

This chain's CDR3 is CASSLGQGVGNTEAFF. The CDR3, as DNA: TGTGCCAGCAGCTTAGGACAGGGCGTGGGTAACACTGAAGCTTTCTTT. This chain joins TRBV11-3 and TRBJ1-1, with 7 bases matching TRBD1. CDR1 SGHNT and CDR2 YENEEA come from the germline V gene. J was trimmed by 2 bases and V by 1 base; bases with no gene match: 7. The CDR3 is 16 amino acids.